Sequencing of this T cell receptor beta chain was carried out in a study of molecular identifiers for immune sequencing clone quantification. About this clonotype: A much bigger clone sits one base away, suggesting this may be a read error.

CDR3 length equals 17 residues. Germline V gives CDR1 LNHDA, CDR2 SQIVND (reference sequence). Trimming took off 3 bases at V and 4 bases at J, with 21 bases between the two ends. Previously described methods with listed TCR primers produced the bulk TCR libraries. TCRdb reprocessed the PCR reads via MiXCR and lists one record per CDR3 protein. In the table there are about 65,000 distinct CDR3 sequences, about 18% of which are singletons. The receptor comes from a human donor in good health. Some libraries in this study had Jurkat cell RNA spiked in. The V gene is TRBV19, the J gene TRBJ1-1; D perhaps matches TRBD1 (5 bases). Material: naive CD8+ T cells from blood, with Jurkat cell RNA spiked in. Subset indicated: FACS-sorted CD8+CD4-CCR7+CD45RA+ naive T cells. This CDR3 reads CASSMTRGEYRSTEAFF. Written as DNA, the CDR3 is TGTGCCAGTAGTATGACAAGGGGAGAGTATCGGAGCACTGAAGCTTTCTTT.